This record looks at one T cell receptor (beta chain) sequence and its context. CDR3 length: 15 residues. With V trimmed by 0 bases and J by 9 bases, 11 bases remained unmatched. Germline V gene lookup returns CDR1 SGHKS and CDR2 YYEKEE (reference sequence). Sequencing used immunoSEQ multiplex PCR; TCRdb keeps in-frame clones, though not all of them. This sample has 150,000 or so clones, with 65% to 90% found just once. The data stem from a study of blood T cell repertoires in COVID-19. The genes are TRBV5-5 and TRBJ1-2; 7 nucleotides agree with TRBD1. The receptor comes from a woman aged 60-70 years with COVID-19, enrolled during active disease. The sample was peripheral blood. This chain's CDR3 is CASSLAAGTAFSYTF. The CDR3 DNA reads TGTGCCAGCAGCTTGGCCGCCGGGACAGCCTTCAGCTACACCTTC.